These 17 T cell receptor beta chains were sequenced from one sample in a study of T cells after posttransplantation cyclophosphamide (dated by TCRdb to the mid-2010s). Receptor libraries were prepared by the immunoSEQ multiplex PCR assay. TCRdb took over this immuneACCESS table, retaining in-frame rearrangements with V and J assigned. Such tables are incomplete; in checked studies, under half of the missing clones stem from an unresolved V gene, and the remainder is unexplained. Here the sample has more than 20,000 clones; roughly 83% occur a single time. Of the sample, around 6.9% is held by the ten largest clones. Material: PBMCs. Source of these receptors: a woman aged 55 to 70 with a blood cancer, CMV-positive, and with a related stem cell donor.

This chain links TRBV30 with TRBJ1-3; D uncertain. Germline CDR1 and CDR2: GTSNPN and SVGIG (reference sequence). V lost 5 bases, J lost 0 bases, and 5 bases lay in between. The CDR3 covers 12 residues. Here the CDR3 reads CAWASSGNTIYF. CDR3 nucleotides: TGTGCCTGGGCGAGCTCTGGAAACACCATATATTTT.

This clone was counted only a few times. The chain uses TRBV10-3 and TRBJ2-1; TRBD2 agrees at 11 bases. The CDR3 spans 14 residues. CDR1 ENHRY and CDR2 SYGVKD come from the germline V gene. The V gene end was trimmed by 3 bases and the J gene end by 9 bases; junction bases not matched to a gene: 4. In nucleotides, the CDR3 is TGTGCCATCAGTGATAGCGGGAGGGCCTCTGAGCAGTTCTTC. Translating gives CAISDSGRASEQFF.

Written as DNA, the CDR3 is TGTGCCAGCCGTAGAGGGGGTGTAGAGACCCAGTACTTC. This codes for CASRRGGVETQYF. The chain links TRBV25-1 to TRBJ2-5, with D perhaps TRBD1 (6 bases). This CDR3 contains 13 residues. V was shortened by 8 bases and J by 4 bases, with 14 bases between the two germline ends. Germline loops: CDR1 MGHDK, CDR2 SYGVNS.

This chain connects TRBV5-6 to TRBJ1-1, with D maybe TRBD1 (5 bases). This CDR3 has 17 residues. CDR1 is SGHDT and CDR2 is YYEEEE in the germline V gene. The germline V and J ends were trimmed by 0 bases and 0 bases, with 15 bases remaining between them. CDR3 amino acids: CASSLDPKGLVNTEAFF. The CDR3 region has the DNA TGTGCCAGCAGCTTGGATCCCAAGGGGTTGGTGAACACTGAAGCTTTCTTT. Filled out from reference TRBV5-6 and TRBJ1-1, the complete variable domain reads DAGVTQSPTHLIKTRGQQVTLRCSPKSGHDTVSWYQQALGQGPQFIFQYYEEEERQRGNFPDRFSGHQFPNYSSELNVNALLLGDSALYLCASSLDPKGLVNTEAFFGQGTRLTVV.

This sequence joins TRBV19 and TRBJ2-6, with a tentative D call TRBD1 (6 bases). V lost 6 bases to trimming and J lost 2 bases, with 8 bases between them. The CDR3 extends over 14 amino acids. Germline V gives CDR1 LNHDA, CDR2 SQIVND (reference sequence). The CDR3 coding sequence is TGTGCCAGTAGCCCAGGGGCTGGGGCCAACGTCCTGACTTTC. It encodes CASSPGAGANVLTF.

CDR3 amino acids: CASRVTSGVNEQFF. The CDR3 region has the DNA TGTGCCAGCAGGGTGACTAGCGGAGTCAATGAGCAGTTCTTC. The chain uses TRBV2 and TRBJ2-1; 9 bases fit TRBD2. Losses at the gene ends were 6 bases for V and 6 bases for J; bases not matched to a gene: 6. In germline, CDR1 is SNHLY, CDR2 FYNNEI. The CDR3 consists of 14 residues. Full variable domain (remainder filled in from reference TRBV2 and TRBJ2-1): EPEVTQTPSHQVTQMGQEVILRCVPISNHLYFYWYRQILGQKVEFLVSFYNNEISEKSEIFDDQFSVERPDGSNFTLKIRSTKLEDSAMYFCASRVTSGVNEQFFGPGTRLTVL.

The rearrangement uses TRBV5-1 and TRBJ2-2; D is perhaps TRBD1 (6 bases). Per germline, CDR1 SGHRS and CDR2 YFSETQ. The CDR3 sequence is 14 residues long. V was shortened by 6 bases and J by 0 bases, with 9 bases between the two germline ends. The CDR3 DNA reads as TGCGCCAGCATGCAGGGGTCGAACACCGGGGAGCTGTTTTTT. Its translation: CASMQGSNTGELFF.

This chain uses TRBV25-1 with TRBJ2-5; possible D gene TRBD2, 5 bases. CDR1 and CDR2 from the germline V gene are MGHDK and SYGVNS. CDR3 length equals 14 residues. The V end was cut by 3 bases, the J end by 11 bases, with 19 bases between. CDR3 region: CASSDRGKTWEQYF. CDR3 DNA sequence: TGTGCCAGCAGTGACCGGGGTAAGACGTGGGAGCAGTACTTC.

This rearrangement joins TRBV4-2 to TRBJ1-5, with D unclear. Trimming shortened V by 2 bases and J by 1 base, and 12 bases separated the two germline ends. From germline, CDR1 is LGHNA and CDR2 YNFKEQ. The CDR3 length is 16 residues. The CDR3: CASSQQGGISNQPQHF. The CDR3 DNA reads as TGTGCCAGCAGCCAACAAGGCGGGATAAGCAATCAGCCCCAGCATTTT.

This chain links TRBV11-2 with TRBJ2-2; TRBD2 agrees at 9 bases. Losses at the gene ends were 3 bases for V and 7 bases for J; bases not matched to a gene: 6. The CDR3 runs to 15 residues. The germline CDR1 and CDR2 sequences are SGHAT and FQNNGV. CDR3 region: CASSFLAGVGGELFF. The CDR3 DNA is TGTGCCAGCAGCTTCTTAGCGGGAGTTGGCGGGGAGCTGTTTTTT.

The rearrangement links TRBV12-2 to TRBJ1-2. TRBV12-2 is a documented pseudogene. This CDR3 has 13 amino acids. The CDR3 is CASRCGGRWGYTF. In DNA form, the CDR3 reads TGTGCAAGTCGCTGCGGGGGACGTTGGGGCTACACCTTC.

This chain uses TRBV5-4 with TRBJ2-1; 9 nucleotides agree with TRBD2. CDR1 and CDR2 (germline): SGHNT, YYREEE (reference sequence). CDR3 length: 15 amino acids. V lost 0 bases to trimming and J lost 4 bases; unmatched junction nucleotides: 2. In DNA form, the CDR3 reads TGTGCCAGCAGCTTGGGACTAGCGGTTTACAATGAGCAGTTCTTC. It encodes CASSLGLAVYNEQFF. Using reference TRBV5-4 and TRBJ2-1 for the parts outside the CDR3, the full variable domain is ETGVTQSPTHLIKTRGQQVTLRCSSQSGHNTVSWYQQALGQGPQFIFQYYREEENGRGNFPPRFSGLQFPNYSSELNVNALELDDSALYLCASSLGLAVYNEQFFGPGTRLTVL.

The rearrangement uses TRBV5-1 and TRBJ2-7, with 7 bases identical to TRBD2. Germline V gives CDR1 SGHRS, CDR2 YFSETQ. After removal of 4 bases from V and 2 bases from J, the junction contained 9 bases not matched to a gene. The CDR3 runs 15 residues. CDR3: CASSPGASGPYEQYF. DNA for the CDR3: TGCGCCAGCAGCCCTGGTGCTAGCGGACCCTACGAGCAGTACTTC.

The chain combines TRBV30 with TRBJ1-6, with a tentative D call TRBD1 (5 bases). CDR1 GTSNPN and CDR2 SVGIG come from the germline V gene (reference sequence). The CDR3 contains 12 residues. V was pared by 5 bases and J by 6 bases, with 8 bases between. The CDR3 nucleotides are TGTGCCTGGGGCGGGGGTAATTCACCCCTCCACTTT. Its protein product is CAWGGGNSPLHF.

The V call is TRBV5-4, the J call TRBJ2-3, with 11 bases lining up with TRBD2. Germline lookup yields CDR1 SGHNT and CDR2 YYREEE (reference sequence). The CDR3 is 16 residues long. V shed 3 bases, J shed 2 bases, and the junction held 5 bases outside the gene matches. The CDR3 is CASSSRLAGTTDTQYF. The CDR3 bases are TGTGCCAGCAGCTCCCGACTAGCGGGAACCACAGATACGCAGTATTTT.

J is TRBJ1-1 and V is TRBV7-9; tentatively, D is TRBD1 (5 bases). The V and J ends lost 1 base and 0 bases respectively, with 6 bases between them. Germline V gene sequence: CDR1 SEHNR, CDR2 FQNEAQ (reference sequence). This CDR3 is built from 14 residues. CDR3 region: CASSLVGVNTEAFF. The CDR3 DNA sequence: TGTGCCAGCAGCTTAGTAGGGGTGAACACTGAAGCTTTCTTT.

This clone was seen a single time. The chain employs TRBV27 and TRBJ2-7; D is unresolved. The V gene lost 3 bases and the J gene lost 4 bases, with 10 bases spanning the gap. The CDR3 contains 13 residues. The germline V gene has CDR1 MNHEY and CDR2 SMNVEV (reference sequence). The CDR3 sequence: CASSLRSNYEQYF. Here the CDR3 DNA reads TGTGCCAGCAGTTTGCGGTCCAATTACGAGCAGTACTTC.